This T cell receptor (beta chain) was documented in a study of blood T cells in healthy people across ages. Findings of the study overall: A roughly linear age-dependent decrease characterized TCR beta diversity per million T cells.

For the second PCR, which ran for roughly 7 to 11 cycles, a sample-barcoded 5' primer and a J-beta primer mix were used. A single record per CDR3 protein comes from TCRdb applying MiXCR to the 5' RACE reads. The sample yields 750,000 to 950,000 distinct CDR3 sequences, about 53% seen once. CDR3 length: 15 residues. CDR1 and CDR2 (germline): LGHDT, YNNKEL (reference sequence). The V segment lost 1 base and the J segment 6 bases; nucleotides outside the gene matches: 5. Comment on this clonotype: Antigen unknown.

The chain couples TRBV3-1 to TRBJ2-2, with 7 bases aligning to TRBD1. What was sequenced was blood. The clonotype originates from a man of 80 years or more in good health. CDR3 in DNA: TGTGCCAGCAGCCAAGGACAGGGTAGGCCCGGGGAGCTGTTTTTT. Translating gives CASSQGQGRPGELFF.